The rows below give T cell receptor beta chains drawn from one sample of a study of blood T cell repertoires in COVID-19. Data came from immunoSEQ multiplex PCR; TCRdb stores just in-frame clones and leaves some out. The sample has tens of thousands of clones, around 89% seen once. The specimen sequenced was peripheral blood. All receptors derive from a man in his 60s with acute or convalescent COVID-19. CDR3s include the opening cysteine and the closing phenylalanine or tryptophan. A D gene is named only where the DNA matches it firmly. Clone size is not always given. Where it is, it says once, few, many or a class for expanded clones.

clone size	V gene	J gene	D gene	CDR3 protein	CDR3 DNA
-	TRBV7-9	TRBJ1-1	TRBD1	CASSLGRTGVDTEAFF	TGTGCCAGCAGCTTAGGACGGACAGGGGTGGACACTGAAGCTTTCTTT
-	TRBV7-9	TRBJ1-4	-	CASSLRVQDEKLFF	TGTGCCAGCAGCTTACGGGTACAGGATGAAAAACTGTTTTTT
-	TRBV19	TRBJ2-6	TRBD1	CASAGTGSFGGANVLTF	TGTGCCAGTGCCGGGACAGGGAGTTTCGGAGGGGCCAACGTCCTGACTTTC
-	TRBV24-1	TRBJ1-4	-	CATSDGRRLGEKLFF	TGTGCCACCAGTGATGGCCGGCGGCTCGGGGAAAAACTGTTTTTT
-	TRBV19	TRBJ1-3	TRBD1	CATKTGGMTGNTIYF	TGTGCCACCAAGACAGGGGGTATGACTGGAAACACCATATATTTT
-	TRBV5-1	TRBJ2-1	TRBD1	CASSFYRGPYNEQFF	TGCGCCAGCAGCTTTTACAGGGGCCCCTACAATGAGCAGTTCTTC
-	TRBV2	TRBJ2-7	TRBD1	CASRLDRFSSYEQYF	TGTGCCAGCAGGCTGGACAGGTTTAGCTCCTACGAGCAGTACTTC
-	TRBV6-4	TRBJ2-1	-	CASSDSGRGDYNEQFF	TGTGCCAGCAGTGACTCCGGCAGGGGAGATTACAATGAGCAGTTCTTC
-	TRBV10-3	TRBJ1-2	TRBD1	CAISGDSYGYTF	TGTGCCATCAGTGGGGACAGCTATGGCTACACCTTC
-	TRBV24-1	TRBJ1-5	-	CATSDSQGSNQPQHF	TGTGCCACCAGTGATTCCCAGGGGAGCAATCAGCCCCAGCATTTT
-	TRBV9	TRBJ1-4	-	CASSPQPASFNEKLFF	TGTGCCAGCAGCCCGCAGCCAGCTAGTTTTAATGAAAAACTGTTTTTT
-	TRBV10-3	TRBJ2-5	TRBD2	CAISAGREETQYF	TGTGCCATCAGTGCAGGGAGGGAAGAGACCCAGTACTTC
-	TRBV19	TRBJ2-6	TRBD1	CASTPGGQGVPGANVLTF	TGTGCCAGTACCCCGGGGGGACAGGGAGTTCCTGGGGCCAACGTCCTGACTTTC
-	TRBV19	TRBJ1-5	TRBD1	CASSISDRGGNQPQHF	TGTGCCAGTAGTATTTCGGACAGGGGGGGTAATCAGCCCCAGCATTTT
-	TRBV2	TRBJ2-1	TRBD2	CASIGTSGGDEQFF	TGTGCCAGCATCGGGACTAGCGGGGGTGATGAGCAGTTCTTC
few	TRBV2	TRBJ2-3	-	CASSELVATTGTDTQYF	TGTGCCAGCAGTGAATTAGTGGCGACTACCGGCACAGATACGCAGTATTTT
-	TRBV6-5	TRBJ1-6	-	CASSLQRGNSPLHF	TGTGCCAGCAGCCTCCAGAGGGGGAATTCACCCCTCCACTTT
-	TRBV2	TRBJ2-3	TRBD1	CASSEEPGGVRDTQYF	TGTGCCAGCAGTGAAGAACCAGGGGGAGTTAGGGATACGCAGTATTTT
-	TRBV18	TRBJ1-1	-	CASSPQGMGGTEAFF	TGTGCCAGCTCACCCCAGGGTATGGGGGGGACTGAAGCTTTCTTT
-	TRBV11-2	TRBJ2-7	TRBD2	CASSLGVAGGDIYEQYF	TGTGCCAGCAGCTTAGGGGTAGCGGGGGGTGATATTTACGAGCAGTACTTC
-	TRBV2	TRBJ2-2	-	CASSDRSPYNTGELFF	TGTGCCAGCAGTGACCGTAGCCCCTATAACACCGGGGAGCTGTTTTTT
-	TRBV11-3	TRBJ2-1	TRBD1	CASSRGGSSNEQFF	TGTGCCAGCAGCCGAGGGGGCTCTTCCAATGAGCAGTTCTTC
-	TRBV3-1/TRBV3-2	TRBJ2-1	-	CASSLRDTNPHNEQFF	TGTGCCAGCAGCCTGAGGGACACCAACCCGCACAATGAGCAGTTCTTC
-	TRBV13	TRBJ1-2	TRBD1	CASSRRDRPGGGYTF	TGTGCCAGCAGCCGAAGGGACAGGCCGGGGGGCGGCTACACCTTC
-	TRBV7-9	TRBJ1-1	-	CASSPRGGFTEAFF	TGTGCCAGCAGCCCCCGGGGAGGGTTCACTGAAGCTTTCTTT
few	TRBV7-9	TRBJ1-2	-	CASSLHSLSSYGYTF	TGTGCCAGCAGCTTACACAGCCTCAGTAGCTATGGCTACACCTTC
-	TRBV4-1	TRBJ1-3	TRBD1	CASSLRQGLDTIYF	TGCGCCAGCAGCCTTCGACAGGGTTTGGACACCATATATTTT
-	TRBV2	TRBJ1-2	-	CASGGGYTF	TGTGCCAGCGGGGGGGGCTACACCTTC
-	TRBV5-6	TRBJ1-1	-	CASSLRNRVFNTEAFF	TGTGCCAGCAGCTTGAGGAACAGAGTTTTTAACACTGAAGCTTTCTTT
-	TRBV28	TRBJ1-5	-	CASSSVRAWDQPQHF	TGTGCCAGCAGTTCCGTGAGGGCCTGGGATCAGCCCCAGCATTTT
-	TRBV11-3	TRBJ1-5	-	CASSLSWQFQPQHF	TGTGCCAGCAGCTTAAGTTGGCAGTTTCAGCCCCAGCATTTT
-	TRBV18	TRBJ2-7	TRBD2	CASSRAGDEQYF	TGTGCCAGCTCAAGGGCGGGGGACGAGCAGTACTTC
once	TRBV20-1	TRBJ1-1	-	CSIGTTHEAFF	TGCAGCATAGGGACAACACATGAAGCTTTCTTT
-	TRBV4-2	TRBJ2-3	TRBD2	CASSQDGGRATDTQYF	TGTGCCAGCAGCCAAGATGGGGGGAGGGCCACTGATACGCAGTATTTT
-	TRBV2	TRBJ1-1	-	CASSDARSTEAFF	TGTGCCAGCAGTGACGCTCGGAGCACTGAAGCTTTCTTT
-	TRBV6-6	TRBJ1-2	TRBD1	CASSLRAGGGGYTF	TGTGCCAGCAGCCTGCGGGCAGGGGGAGGAGGCTACACCTTC
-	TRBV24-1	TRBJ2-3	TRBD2	CATSDPLAGATDTQYF	TGTGCCACCAGTGACCCGTTAGCGGGGGCCACAGATACGCAGTATTTT
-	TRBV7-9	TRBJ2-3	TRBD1	CASSNKGQSTDTQYF	TGTGCCAGCAGCAATAAGGGACAGAGCACAGATACGCAGTATTTT